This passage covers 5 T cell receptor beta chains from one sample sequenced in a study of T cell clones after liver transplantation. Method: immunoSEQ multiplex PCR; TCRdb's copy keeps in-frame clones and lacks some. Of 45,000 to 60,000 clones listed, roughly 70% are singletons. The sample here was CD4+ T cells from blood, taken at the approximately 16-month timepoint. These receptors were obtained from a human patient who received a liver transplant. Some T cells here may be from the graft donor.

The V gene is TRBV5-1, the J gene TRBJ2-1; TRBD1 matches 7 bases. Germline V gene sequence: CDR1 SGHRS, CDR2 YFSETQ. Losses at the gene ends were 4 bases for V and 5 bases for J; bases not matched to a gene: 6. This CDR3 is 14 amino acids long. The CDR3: CASSPTGIDNEQFF. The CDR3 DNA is TGCGCCAGCAGCCCGACAGGGATCGACAATGAGCAGTTCTTC.

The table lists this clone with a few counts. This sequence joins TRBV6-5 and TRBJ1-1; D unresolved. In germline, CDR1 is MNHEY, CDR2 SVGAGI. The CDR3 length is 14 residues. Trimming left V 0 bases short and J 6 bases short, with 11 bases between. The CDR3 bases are TGTGCCAGCAGTTACTCTCAGGCCTGGGCTGAAGCTTTCTTT. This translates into CASSYSQAWAEAFF.

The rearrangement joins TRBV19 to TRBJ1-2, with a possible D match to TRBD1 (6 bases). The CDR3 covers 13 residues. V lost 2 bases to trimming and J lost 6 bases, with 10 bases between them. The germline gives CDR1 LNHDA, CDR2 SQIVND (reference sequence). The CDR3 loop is CASSIRTENGYTF. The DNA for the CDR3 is TGTGCCAGTAGTATACGGACAGAGAATGGCTACACCTTC.

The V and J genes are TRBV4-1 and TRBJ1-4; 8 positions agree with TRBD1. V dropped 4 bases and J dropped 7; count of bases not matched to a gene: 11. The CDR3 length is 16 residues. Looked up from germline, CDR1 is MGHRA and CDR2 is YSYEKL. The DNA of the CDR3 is TGCGCCAGCAGCCGGGGACAAGACAGGGGCGGTGAAAAACTGTTTTTT. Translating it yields CASSRGQDRGGEKLFF.

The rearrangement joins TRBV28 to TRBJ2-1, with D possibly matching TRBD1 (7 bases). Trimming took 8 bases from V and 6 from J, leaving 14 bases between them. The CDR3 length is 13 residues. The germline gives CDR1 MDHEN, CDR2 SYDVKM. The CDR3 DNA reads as TGTGCCAGCCAGGGGGGTTTGGTCAATGAGCAGTTCTTC. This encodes CASQGGLVNEQFF.